The 19 T cell receptor beta chains presented below share a single source sample, sequenced in a study of cytomegalovirus exposure and HLA in healthy donors. A multiplex PCR was run with 60 Vbeta primers and 13 Jbeta primers. The protocol was immunoSEQ multiplex PCR, while the TCRdb copy is restricted to in-frame clones and leaves out a portion. The repertoire consists of 150,000 to 200,000 clones, with 81% occurring once and the leading ten covering 1.5% to 2%. The sample was PBMCs. Receptors originate from a young man in good health and CMV-seronegative.

The chain couples TRBV6-5 to TRBJ1-5; D may be TRBD1 (5 bases). Germline CDR1 and CDR2: MNHEY and SVGAGI. The V end lost 8 bases, the J end lost 4 bases, and 15 bases lay between the germline ends. The CDR3 consists of 14 residues. Here the CDR3 reads CASWAQGLNQPQHF. CDR3 in DNA: TGTGCCAGCTGGGCGCAGGGTTTAAATCAGCCCCAGCATTTT.

This clone has more than one count but fewer than ten. The CDR3 region has the DNA TGTGCCAGCAGCCCTGCTATCCAAGAGACCCAGTACTTC. Translating it yields CASSPAIQETQYF. The chain employs TRBV28 and TRBJ2-5; no reliable D call. The germline gives CDR1 MDHEN, CDR2 SYDVKM. V lost 6 bases and J 1 base, leaving 9 bases between the germline ends. The CDR3 spans 13 residues.

This sequence joins TRBV20-1 and TRBJ2-5, with D possibly TRBD1 on 6 matching bases. The CDR3 is 11 residues long. Germline V gene sequence: CDR1 DFQATT, CDR2 SNEGSKA (reference sequence). Trimming stripped 7 bases from V and 10 bases from J, with 16 bases between. CDR3 loop: CSVRDTPDQYF. CDR3 nucleotide sequence: TGCAGTGTTAGGGACACCCCCGACCAGTACTTC.

This clone was counted once. Relative to the germline gene, one junction end is altered; a read error may explain this. The V call is TRBV7-9, the J call TRBJ2-2; a weak D match, TRBD2 (5 bases). Germline CDR1 and CDR2: SEHNR and FQNEAQ (reference sequence). The CDR3 is 14 residues long. CDR3 residues: CSSSRTSFTGELFF. In nucleotides, the CDR3 is TGTTCCAGCAGCCGAACTAGTTTCACCGGGGAGCTGTTTTTT.

The rearrangement links TRBV5-4 to TRBJ2-7, with D maybe TRBD2 (5 bases). Germline CDR1 is SGHNT and CDR2 is YYREEE (reference sequence). This CDR3 has 17 residues. Trimming stripped 0 bases from V and 0 bases from J, with 16 bases between. In DNA form, the CDR3 reads TGTGCCAGCAGCTTGGTCCCCCAGCGGAGTCACTCCTACGAGCAGTACTTC. Residues: CASSLVPQRSHSYEQYF.

The chain recombines TRBV7-9 with TRBJ2-7, with 10 bases matching TRBD2. J lost 5 bases, V lost 4 bases, and 11 bases had no gene match. Germline V gene lookup returns CDR1 SEHNR and CDR2 FQNEAQ (reference sequence). The CDR3 totals 16 residues. The CDR3 loop is CASSSSSSGSIHEQYF. The CDR3 DNA sequence: TGTGCCAGCAGCTCCTCTTCTAGCGGGAGTATTCACGAGCAGTACTTC.

The CDR3 sequence: CASSPPTSGNEQYF. The DNA of the CDR3 is TGTGCCAGCTCACCACCGACTAGCGGGAACGAGCAGTACTTC. The chain combines TRBV18 with TRBJ2-7, with 11 positions matching TRBD2. CDR1 is KGHSH, CDR2 LQKENI, per germline. J was trimmed by 5 bases and V by 0 bases; bases with no gene match: 0. This CDR3 has 14 amino acids.

V usage is TRBV29-1 and J usage is TRBJ1-1; possibly TRBD1 for D (6 bases). The V end lost 5 bases, the J end lost 1 base, and 11 bases lay between the germline ends. The germline V gene encodes CDR1 SQVTM and CDR2 ANQGSEA. The CDR3 loop spans 13 amino acids. The CDR3: CSVSLGGNTEAFF. CDR3 in DNA: TGCAGCGTTTCGTTAGGGGGGAACACTGAAGCTTTCTTT. Full variable domain (outside the CDR3, taken from reference TRBV29-1 and TRBJ1-1): SAVISQKPSRDICQRGTSLTIQCQVDSQVTMMFWYRQQPGQSLTLIATANQGSEATYESGFVIDKFPISRPNLTFSTLTVSNMSPEDSSIYLCSVSLGGNTEAFFGQGTRLTVV.

The table lists this clone with a count of one. The V and J genes are TRBV21-1 and TRBJ2-7; the table's D call, TRBD1, has no DNA check behind it. TRBV21-1 is assigned pseudogene status. The CDR3 contains 17 residues. Here the CDR3 DNA reads TGTGCCAGCAGCAAAGTGCTAGGGGGCTGGAGCTCCTACGAGCAGTACTTC. It codes for CASSKVLGGWSSYEQYF.

V usage is TRBV10-1 and J usage is TRBJ1-2; 8 positions match TRBD1. The V gene end was trimmed by 9 bases and the J gene end by 4 bases; junction bases not matched to a gene: 13. This CDR3 comprises 15 residues. Germline loops: CDR1 WNHNN, CDR2 SYGVQD (reference sequence). The CDR3, as DNA: TGCGCCAGTTATCTGGACAGGGTGAATTCCTATGGCTACACCTTC. It specifies CASYLDRVNSYGYTF.

This clone was found once. The V gene is TRBV6-4, the J gene TRBJ2-7; 9 positions agree with TRBD2. Germline CDR1 is MRHNA and CDR2 is SNTAGT. V trimming: 5 bases; J trimming: 0 bases; junction bases outside the gene matches: 5. The CDR3 covers 15 residues. The CDR3 DNA follows: TGTGCCAGCAGTCTACTAGCGGGCGACTCCTACGAGCAGTACTTC. Amino acid sequence: CASSLLAGDSYEQYF.

The CDR3 sequence is CSARQGYEQYF. CDR3 DNA sequence: TGCAGTGCTAGACAGGGTTATGAGCAGTACTTC. The V and J genes are TRBV20-1 and TRBJ2-7; tentatively, D is TRBD1 (5 bases). Germline V lookup: CDR1 DFQATT, CDR2 SNEGSKA (reference sequence). The CDR3 is made up of 11 amino acids. V was trimmed by 2 bases and J by 7 bases, leaving 9 bases between them.

This sequence joins TRBV5-4 and TRBJ2-7; the match to TRBD2 covers 11 bases. V shed 3 bases, J shed 3 bases, and the junction held 11 bases outside the gene matches. Germline V gene sequence: CDR1 SGHNT, CDR2 YYREEE (reference sequence). The CDR3 has 17 residues. The CDR3, as DNA: TGTGCCAGCAGCTCGCTGACTAGCGGGGCCTTCAGCTACGAGCAGTACTTC. Its protein product is CASSSLTSGAFSYEQYF.

The V call is TRBV6-5, the J call TRBJ1-6; D remains ambiguous. CDR1 and CDR2 from the germline V gene are MNHEY and SVGAGI. The V gene lost 6 bases and the J gene lost 7 bases, with 16 bases spanning the gap. The CDR3 totals 15 residues. As DNA, the CDR3 is TGTGCCAGCAGCTTGGATCCGGGTGGCAATTCACCCCTCCACTTT. Its protein product is CASSLDPGGNSPLHF.

V and J are TRBV6-6 and TRBJ2-5, with a tentative D call TRBD1 (5 bases). Trimming removed 3 bases from V and 4 bases from J, with 9 bases in between. Germline V lookup: CDR1 MNHNY, CDR2 SVGAGI (reference sequence). The CDR3 totals 13 residues. The CDR3 coding sequence is TGTGCCAGCAGTTATGGGGCAGGAGAGACCCAGTACTTC. Protein: CASSYGAGETQYF.

V is TRBV5-4 and J is TRBJ2-1, with TRBD1 matching over 8 bases. The CDR3 sequence is 15 residues long. V lost 3 bases to trimming and J lost 5 bases; unmatched junction nucleotides: 7. Germline V gene sequence: CDR1 SGHNT, CDR2 YYREEE (reference sequence). CDR3 protein: CASSSEDRADNEQFF. Written as DNA, the CDR3 is TGTGCCAGCAGCTCGGAGGACAGGGCAGACAATGAGCAGTTCTTC.

The chain employs TRBV7-9 and TRBJ2-5, with TRBD2 identical over 7 bases. The CDR3 runs to 14 residues. Germline values: CDR1 SEHNR, CDR2 FQNEAQ (reference sequence). The V segment lost 0 bases and the J segment 5 bases; nucleotides outside the gene matches: 3. The CDR3 DNA is TGTGCCAGCAGCTTAGCCTTGGGGGGGGAGACCCAGTACTTC. The encoded protein is CASSLALGGETQYF. Full variable domain (missing parts from reference TRBV7-9 and TRBJ2-5): DTGVSQNPRHKITKRGQNVTFRCDPISEHNRLYWYRQTLGQGPEFLTYFQNEAQLEKSRLLSDRFSAERPKGSFSTLEIQRTEQGDSAMYLCASSLALGGETQYFGPGTRLLVL.

The chain combines TRBV27 with TRBJ1-4, with D hard to call. The ends were cut back, 5 bases at V and 5 bases at J, with 9 bases in the middle. CDR1 MNHEY and CDR2 SMNVEV come from the germline V gene (reference sequence). This CDR3 has 13 residues. The chain's CDR3 is CASSRHGNEKLFF. As DNA, the CDR3 is TGTGCCAGCAGTCGACACGGCAATGAAAAACTGTTTTTT.

The CDR3 loop is CASGTSGGPYNEQFF. The CDR3 bases are TGTGCCAGTGGGACTAGCGGGGGGCCATACAATGAGCAGTTCTTC. V and J are TRBV19 and TRBJ2-1, with 15 bases fitting TRBD2. After removal of 8 bases from V and 4 bases from J, the junction contained 3 bases not matched to a gene. CDR1 is LNHDA and CDR2 is SQIVND in the germline V gene (reference sequence). CDR3 length equals 15 residues.